One sample yielded the 22 T cell receptor beta chains listed below, sequenced in a study of CD8 T cells in ankylosing spondylitis. TCRdb reanalysed the 5' RACE reads using MiXCR and keeps one entry per CDR3 protein. The sample holds tens of thousands of distinct CDR3 sequences, 8% to 13% seen once. The sequencing input was blood, either unsorted or a sorted T cell fraction (not recorded which). These receptors were obtained from a male donor with ankylosing spondylitis or in good health (not recorded which).

This clonotype came up many times. The V and J genes are TRBV3-1 and TRBJ1-1, with D possibly being TRBD1 (6 bases). The length of the CDR3 is 16 residues. Per germline, CDR1 LGHDT and CDR2 YNNKEL (reference sequence). V was trimmed by 4 bases and J by 4 bases, leaving 19 bases between them. Here the CDR3 reads CASSRPQGGEVTEAFF. In nucleotides, the CDR3 is TGTGCCAGCAGCCGCCCACAGGGTGGAGAAGTCACTGAAGCTTTCTTT.

This clonotype occurred many times. As DNA, the CDR3 is TGTGCCAGCAGTTACTCGAGTCCTAGCATATACAATGAGCAGTTCTTC. This encodes CASSYSSPSIYNEQFF. The chain has TRBV6-5 and TRBJ2-1; TRBD2 might be the D (5 bases). The germline gives CDR1 MNHEY, CDR2 SVGAGI. The CDR3 runs 16 residues. V was trimmed by 0 bases and J by 4 bases, leaving 13 bases between them.

There are many counts of this clonotype. J is TRBJ2-2 and V is TRBV12-3 or TRBV12-4, with D perhaps matching TRBD1 (5 bases). This CDR3 is 14 amino acids long. Trimming removed 4 bases from V and 3 bases from J, with 9 bases in between. The DNA of the CDR3 is TGTGCCAGCAGTTCCCAGGGTGACACCGGGGAGCTGTTTTTT. The encoded protein is CASSSQGDTGELFF.

V usage is TRBV5-8 and J usage is TRBJ1-1; D is unclear. Germline V gene lookup returns CDR1 SGHTS and CDR2 YDEGEE. Trimming cost V 1 base and J 3 bases, with 10 bases left between them. This CDR3 has 14 amino acids. Here the CDR3 DNA reads TGTGCCAGCAGCTTGTCCCGGGCCCACACTGAAGCTTTCTTT. Its protein product is CASSLSRAHTEAFF. Drawing the rest from reference TRBV5-8 and TRBJ1-1, the complete variable domain is EAGVTQSPTHLIKTRGQQATLRCSPISGHTSVYWYQQALGLGLQFLLWYDEGEERNRGNFPPRFSGRQFPNYSSELNVNALELEDSALYLCASSLSRAHTEAFFGQGTRLTVV.

The J gene is TRBJ2-5, the V gene TRBV29-1; 7 bases match TRBD1. Unmatched junction bases numbered 4, after V lost 8 bases and J lost 4 bases. Germline V gene data show CDR1 as SQVTM and CDR2 as ANQGSEA. The CDR3 runs 11 residues. CDR3 region: CSQRQGETQYF. CDR3 in DNA: TGCAGCCAACGACAGGGAGAGACCCAGTACTTC.

This clonotype occurred many times. V usage is TRBV12-3 or TRBV12-4 and J usage is TRBJ1-2; no reliable D call. The ends were cut back, 6 bases at V and 4 bases at J, with 15 bases in the middle. The CDR3 sequence is 14 residues long. The chain's CDR3 is CASSPVLEAYGYTF. The CDR3 DNA follows: TGTGCCAGCAGCCCCGTTCTGGAAGCCTATGGCTACACCTTC.

In its sample, this clonotype was seen many times. The J gene is TRBJ2-7, the V gene TRBV5-1; a weak D match, TRBD1 (5 bases). CDR1 and CDR2 from the germline V gene are SGHRS and YFSETQ. The CDR3 has 14 residues. The V end was cut by 2 bases, the J end by 3 bases, with 12 bases between. Written as DNA, the CDR3 is TGCGCCAGCAGCTTCACTCCCGACAGCTACGAGCAGTACTTC. Translating gives CASSFTPDSYEQYF.

Only a few counts were recorded for this clonotype. CDR3 residues: CASSHLLSGVNTEAFF. DNA for the CDR3: TGTGCCAGCAGCCACCTACTTTCAGGGGTCAACACTGAAGCTTTCTTT. The J gene is TRBJ1-1, the V gene TRBV7-9; the D gene is possibly TRBD1 (6 bases). Between the trimmed V and J ends, which lost 5 bases and 2 bases, there was a span of 18 bases. CDR3 length: 16 amino acids. The germline V gene has CDR1 SEHNR and CDR2 FQNEAQ (reference sequence). Drawing the rest from reference TRBV7-9 and TRBJ1-1, the complete variable domain is DTGVSQNPRHKITKRGQNVTFRCDPISEHNRLYWYRQTLGQGPEFLTYFQNEAQLEKSRLLSDRFSAERPKGSFSTLEIQRTEQGDSAMYLCASSHLLSGVNTEAFFGQGTRLTVV.

This clonotype came up many times. The J gene is TRBJ1-1, the V gene TRBV5-1; D is unresolved. Per germline, CDR1 SGHRS and CDR2 YFSETQ. CDR3 length equals 14 residues. V lost 3 bases to trimming and J lost 0 bases, with 9 bases between them. The CDR3 is CASSSDGMNTEAFF. The CDR3 DNA reads as TGCGCCAGCAGCTCGGACGGAATGAACACTGAAGCTTTCTTT.

The chain joins TRBV6-1 to TRBJ1-1; tentative D call: TRBD1 (5 bases). CDR1 and CDR2 from the germline V gene are MNHNS and SASEGT. V lost 0 bases and J 6 bases, leaving 14 bases between the germline ends. The CDR3 is 15 residues long. CDR3 sequence (DNA): TGTGCCAGCAGTGAAGCGCTTGGGGGGGAGGCTGAAGCTTTCTTT. Protein: CASSEALGGEAEAFF.

This clonotype came up many times. The J gene is TRBJ2-5, the V gene TRBV29-1, with D perhaps given as TRBD1 or TRBD2 (5 bases each). This CDR3 has 11 amino acids. The V and J ends lost 7 bases and 1 base respectively, with 7 bases between them. Germline CDR1 is SQVTM and CDR2 is ANQGSEA. CDR3 loop: CSAGTQETQYF. In nucleotides, the CDR3 is TGCAGCGCCGGGACCCAAGAGACCCAGTACTTC.

The chain combines TRBV7-2 with TRBJ1-2, with 8 nucleotides matching TRBD1. CDR1 is SGHTA and CDR2 is FQGNSA in the germline V gene. The CDR3 is made up of 13 amino acids. V shed 7 bases and J 2 bases; nucleotides not matched to a gene: 3. The CDR3 bases are TGTGCCAGCATCAACAGGGGGAACTATGGCTACACCTTC. Protein product: CASINRGNYGYTF.

This clonotype was found many times. This chain joins TRBV5-1 and TRBJ2-7; D unclear. The ends were cut back, 7 bases at V and 2 bases at J, with 13 bases in the middle. There are 13 residues in the CDR3. Germline loops: CDR1 SGHRS, CDR2 YFSETQ. CDR3 sequence: CASALTETYEQYF. The CDR3 DNA reads TGCGCCAGCGCCTTGACGGAAACCTACGAGCAGTACTTC.

The chain combines TRBV7-9 with TRBJ2-7, with 13 bases fitting TRBD2. Germline V lookup: CDR1 SEHNR, CDR2 FQNEAQ (reference sequence). J lost 5 bases, V lost 5 bases, and 9 bases had no gene match. The CDR3 has 16 residues. This CDR3 is CASSRRGGLAGNEQYF. The CDR3, as DNA: TGTGCCAGCAGCCGTAGGGGGGGACTAGCGGGGAACGAGCAGTACTTC.

A few counts support this clonotype. The V and J genes are TRBV21-1 and TRBJ2-2; the table's TRBD2 call for D was not verified on the DNA. TRBV21-1 is recorded as a pseudogene. There are 15 residues in the CDR3. The CDR3 region has the DNA TGTGCCAGCAAGCAGGGAGATGCGCACACCGGGGAGCTGTTTTTT. As protein: CASKQGDAHTGELFF.

There are many counts of this clonotype. This chain connects TRBV5-1 to TRBJ2-5; 8 nucleotides agree with TRBD1. Germline-derived CDR1 and CDR2 are SGHRS and YFSETQ. The CDR3 contains 14 residues. The V gene end was trimmed by 3 bases and the J gene end by 4 bases; junction bases not matched to a gene: 5. The CDR3 spells CASSSDRVGETQYF. CDR3 bases: TGCGCCAGCAGCTCGGACAGGGTTGGAGAGACCCAGTACTTC.

This clonotype was recorded many times. CDR3 DNA: TGTGCCAGCAGCTTAGCGGGGCCAGCAAGCACAGATACGCAGTATTTT. Protein: CASSLAGPASTDTQYF. The V and J genes are TRBV7-2 and TRBJ2-3; TRBD1 might be the D (5 bases). Trimming took off 0 bases at V and 0 bases at J, with 10 bases between the two ends. The germline CDR1 and CDR2 sequences are SGHTA and FQGNSA. The CDR3 covers 16 residues.

This clonotype was observed at least ten times. The V and J genes are TRBV6-2 or TRBV6-3 and TRBJ2-7, with TRBD2 matching 7 bases. V dropped 2 bases and J dropped 3; count of bases not matched to a gene: 10. CDR1 is MNHEY, CDR2 SVGEGT, per germline. The CDR3 has 16 residues. The CDR3 bases are TGTGCCAGCAGTTACCCCGTTAGCGGGTACGACTACGAGCAGTACTTC. Translated: CASSYPVSGYDYEQYF.

In its sample, this clonotype was seen many times. The rearrangement uses TRBV10-3 and TRBJ1-2, with 7 bases matching TRBD1. V shed 5 bases and J 6 bases; nucleotides not matched to a gene: 6. The CDR3 has 13 amino acids. Germline CDR1 reads ENHRY; CDR2 reads SYGVKD. In DNA form, the CDR3 reads TGTGCCATCAGTCTCCAGGGGGAGCATGGCTACACCTTC. Its protein product is CAISLQGEHGYTF.

This clonotype was counted many times. This chain joins TRBV7-8 and TRBJ2-3; D is unresolved. Germline CDR1 SGHVS, CDR2 FQNEAQ. The V end was cut by 5 bases, the J end by 1 base, with 4 bases between. This CDR3 is 12 amino acids long. CDR3 DNA sequence: TGTGCCAGCAGCAAAGGCACAGATACGCAGTATTTT. This codes for CASSKGTDTQYF.

This clonotype turned up a few times. The chain recombines TRBV25-1 with TRBJ2-5, with unresolved D. The CDR3 is 14 residues long. V was clipped by 4 bases and J by 2 bases, with 11 bases between them. CDR1 is MGHDK and CDR2 is SYGVNS in the germline V gene. Here the CDR3 reads CASSGPPLQETQYF. CDR3 bases: TGTGCCAGCAGTGGACCCCCGCTTCAAGAGACCCAGTACTTC.

This clonotype was seen at least ten times. This chain joins TRBV20-1 and TRBJ1-6, with D uncertain. There are 14 residues in the CDR3. V shed 1 base and J shed 9 bases, with 13 bases lying between them. Germline CDR1 reads DFQATT; CDR2 reads SNEGSKA (reference sequence). The CDR3 loop reads CSARVRVGISPLHF. CDR3 nucleotides: TGCAGTGCTAGAGTACGTGTGGGGATTTCACCCCTCCACTTT.